This T cell receptor beta chain was captured in a study of cytomegalovirus exposure and HLA in healthy donors. Findings of the study overall: A later analysis found common viral pathogens apparently linked to several of the most significant clusters. Highest at DRB1 and lowest at HLA-C, TCR association rates differed among HLA loci in a later analysis.

PCR used 60 Vbeta primers and 13 Jbeta primers. This table comes from immunoSEQ multiplex PCR, and its TCRdb copy is limited to in-frame clones, with some not included. This repertoire shows more than 80,000 clones, about 71% found once; its top ten account for about 0.8%. In the case of this clone: Its antigen is currently unknown.

This CDR3 is built from 15 residues. Trimming cost V 0 bases and J 0 bases; bases outside gene matches: 1. Germline CDR1 reads LNHNV; CDR2 reads YYDKDF (reference sequence). The sequenced material came from PBMCs. This rearrangement joins TRBV15 to TRBJ1-1; 7 nucleotides match TRBD1. The TCR comes from a boy aged 10-17 years in good health and CMV-seronegative. CDR3 residues: CATSRDRGVNTEAFF. The DNA of the CDR3 is TGTGCCACCAGCAGAGACAGGGGGGTGAACACTGAAGCTTTCTTT.